The 29 T cell receptor beta chains below all came from one sample that was sequenced in a study of Graves' ophthalmopathy and Graves' hyperthyroidism (dated by TCRdb to 2016 to 2019). These reads were obtained on an Illumina HiSeq 2000. For repertoire sequencing, TCR beta CDR3 regions were amplified from RNA transcripts. HTBI primers and the Qiagen OneStep RT-PCR kit were used in a first-round RT-PCR, which was followed by a second-round multiplex PCR, size selection and purification. In-frame beta chains were kept once TCRdb had trimmed the public reads at Q25 with fastp and called clones with MiXCR. Rows are unified per CDR3 protein, each entry keeping the most common DNA and genes. Across this sample there are around 1.1 million distinct CDR3 sequences, with 36% seen only once. Clones ranked in the top ten supply around 10% of the sample. The sequencing input was peripheral blood or thyroid tissue (not recorded which). These TCRs come from an adult man with Graves' hyperthyroidism.

The chain employs TRBV28 and TRBJ1-4; TRBD1 is a possible D gene (5 bases). CDR1 and CDR2 from the germline V gene are MDHEN and SYDVKM. Trimming removed 4 bases from V and 3 bases from J, with 21 bases in between. This CDR3 has 18 residues. CDR3 sequence reads: CASSYYKPGLSPNEKLFF. In nucleotides, the CDR3 is TGTGCCAGCAGTTACTATAAACCGGGGCTCTCTCCTAATGAAAAACTGTTTTTT.

Many counts were recorded for this clonotype. V usage is TRBV29-1 and J usage is TRBJ2-5, with TRBD2 matching 11 bases. V dropped 3 bases and J dropped 1; count of bases not matched to a gene: 7. CDR3 length: 16 residues. The germline gives CDR1 SQVTM, CDR2 ANQGSEA. CDR3 sequence (DNA): TGCAGCGTTGAGGGTGCTAGCGGGAGGTTCCAAGAGACCCAGTACTTC. The encoded protein is CSVEGASGRFQETQYF.

This clonotype came up a few times. The chain recombines TRBV9 with TRBJ2-7, with D hard to call. Germline assignment: CDR1 SGDLS and CDR2 YYNGEE. This CDR3 region has 16 residues. With 4 bases removed from V and 3 bases from J, the gap between germline ends came to 20 bases. The CDR3 nucleotides are TGTGCCAGCAGCCCGATGGGCGGAAGCTTAAACTACGAGCAGTACTTC. The encoded protein is CASSPMGGSLNYEQYF.

In its sample, this clonotype was seen a few times. J is TRBJ1-5 and V is TRBV4-3; TRBD1 aligns across 8 bases. The CDR3 is made up of 16 amino acids. V lost 1 base to trimming and J lost 0 bases; unmatched junction nucleotides: 2. CDR1 LGHNA and CDR2 YSLEER come from the germline V gene. The CDR3 DNA sequence: TGCGCCAGCAGCCAAGGGACAGGGTATAGCAATCAGCCCCAGCATTTT. It specifies CASSQGTGYSNQPQHF.

This clonotype was observed many times. CDR3 DNA: TGTGCCAGCAGCACCCGACAGAATTCACCCCTCCACTTT. Protein sequence: CASSTRQNSPLHF. V is TRBV7-9 and J is TRBJ1-6; perhaps TRBD1 as D (5 bases). V was trimmed by 5 bases and J by 7 bases, leaving 9 bases between them. CDR1 SEHNR and CDR2 FQNEAQ come from the germline V gene (reference sequence). The length of the CDR3 is 13 residues.

The sample holds a few counts of this clonotype. The V gene is TRBV9, the J gene TRBJ2-3, with 7 bases lining up with TRBD2. Germline trimming cut 3 bases from V and 3 bases from J; bases unmatched to any gene: 1. From germline, CDR1 is SGDLS and CDR2 YYNGEE. The CDR3 runs to 13 residues. The CDR3 sequence: CASSGGGTDTQYF. DNA for the CDR3: TGTGCCAGCAGCGGCGGGGGTACAGATACGCAGTATTTT.

This clonotype was observed at least ten times. The V and J genes are TRBV12-3 or TRBV12-4 and TRBJ2-5, with D tentatively TRBD2 (6 bases). Deletions cut 7 bases from V and 3 bases from J, with 18 bases between. This CDR3 contains 15 residues. The CDR3 protein is CASTSRGALEETQYF. The DNA of the CDR3 is TGTGCCAGCACCTCGCGCGGGGCGTTGGAAGAGACCCAGTACTTC.

This clonotype was picked up many times. The CDR3, as DNA: TGCAGTGCTAGAGAGGGGAATAGCAATCAGCCCCAGCATTTT. It yields the protein CSAREGNSNQPQHF. V gene TRBV20-1 combines with J gene TRBJ1-5; D not resolved. This CDR3 comprises 14 residues. Germline CDR1 reads DFQATT; CDR2 reads SNEGSKA (reference sequence). Trimming shortened V by 0 bases and J by 0 bases, and 6 bases separated the two germline ends.

The chain joins TRBV20-1 to TRBJ1-5, with D unclear. CDR1 is DFQATT and CDR2 is SNEGSKA in the germline V gene (reference sequence). Deletions cut 0 bases from V and 1 base from J, with 13 bases between. The CDR3 sequence is 16 residues long. This CDR3 reads CSARELGLGSNQPQHF. Written as DNA, the CDR3 is TGCAGTGCTAGAGAGCTCGGGCTCGGGAGCAATCAGCCCCAGCATTTT.

The V and J genes are TRBV28 and TRBJ1-2; no firm D call. With 6 bases removed from V and 1 base from J, the gap between germline ends came to 6 bases. Germline V gene sequence: CDR1 MDHEN, CDR2 SYDVKM. This CDR3 has 12 amino acids. The CDR3 protein is CASSINNYGYTF. As DNA, the CDR3 is TGTGCCAGCAGCATAAATAACTATGGCTACACCTTC.

The V gene is TRBV29-1, the J gene TRBJ2-7, with 7 bases identical to TRBD2. With V trimmed by 8 bases and J by 0 bases, 7 bases remained unmatched. There are 13 residues in the CDR3. The V gene's germline CDR1 is SQVTM and CDR2 ANQGSEA. The CDR3 bases are TGCAGCCAAGAATGGGGGGGCTCCTACGAGCAGTACTTC. Amino acids: CSQEWGGSYEQYF.

A remark on this clonotype: A read error may explain this, as a much larger clone is one base away. The CDR3 does not close with the conserved phenylalanine or tryptophan, likely indicating a read error. CDR3 region: CASSQLNRGNTEAFS. The CDR3 DNA sequence: TGCGCCAGCAGCCAACTAAACAGGGGAAACACTGAAGCTTTCTCT. The V call is TRBV11-1, the J call TRBJ1-1; 7 bases are a match to TRBD1. CDR3 length equals 15 residues. The germline gives CDR1 SGHAT, CDR2 FQDESV (reference sequence).

This clonotype came up a few times. The chain couples TRBV4-3 to TRBJ1-5; D gene unclear. The CDR3 sequence is 16 residues long. From germline, CDR1 is LGHNA and CDR2 YSLEER. Between the trimmed V and J ends, which lost 4 bases and 4 bases, there was a span of 17 bases. The CDR3 DNA is TGCGCCAGCAGCCCCGTCGTCGGGTCTTTGAATCAGCCCCAGCATTTT. Protein: CASSPVVGSLNQPQHF.

The table lists this clonotype with many counts. The chain has TRBV7-9 and TRBJ2-7; tentative D call: TRBD2 (6 bases). CDR1 is SEHNR, CDR2 FQNEAQ, per germline (reference sequence). Trimming removed 11 bases at V and 4 bases at J, with 21 bases between. The CDR3 runs to 14 residues. CDR3 in amino acids: CAFSPRDSPYEQYF. The DNA of the CDR3 is TGTGCCTTCTCACCCCGGGACTCCCCTTACGAGCAGTACTTC.

Ten or more counts support this clonotype. The chain uses TRBV5-1 and TRBJ1-1, with a possible D match to TRBD1 (5 bases). V was pared by 4 bases and J by 3 bases, with 25 bases between. Germline loops: CDR1 SGHRS, CDR2 YFSETQ. CDR3 length: 18 residues. The CDR3 DNA reads as TGCGCCAGCAGCCCCGGAGGGTCTATTATCGTCAGGGACACTGAAGCTTTCTTT. Translating gives CASSPGGSIIVRDTEAFF. Drawing the rest from reference TRBV5-1 and TRBJ1-1, the complete variable domain is KAGVTQTPRYLIKTRGQQVTLSCSPISGHRSVSWYQQTPGQGLQFLFEYFSETQRNKGNFPGRFSGRQFSNSRSEMNVSTLELGDSALYLCASSPGGSIIVRDTEAFFGQGTRLTVV.

As concerns this clonotype: The junction departs from the called germline gene at one end, perhaps through a read error. This sequence joins TRBV5-1 and TRBJ2-7, with 13 bases matching TRBD2. Germline V lookup: CDR1 SGHRS, CDR2 YFSETQ. The CDR3 is 21 residues long. The CDR3 is CASSSGTSGVGRGEGSYEQYF. The CDR3 coding sequence is TGTGCCAGCAGCTCCGGGACTAGCGGGGTCGGGAGAGGGGAAGGGAGTTACGAGCAGTACTTC.

The gene calls are TRBV7-2 and TRBJ2-5, with D unresolved. Looked up from germline, CDR1 is SGHTA and CDR2 is FQGNSA. The V and J ends lost 5 bases and 12 bases respectively, with 25 bases between them. The CDR3 consists of 15 residues. Here the CDR3 reads CASSLTEIGSSNKYF. CDR3 DNA sequence: TGTGCCAGCAGCCTTACTGAAATTGGCTCGTCTAATAAGTACTTC.

This clonotype was recorded many times. J is TRBJ2-7 and V is TRBV10-1; TRBD2 aligns across 8 bases. After removal of 0 bases from V and 4 bases from J, the junction contained 5 bases not matched to a gene. Looked up from germline, CDR1 is WNHNN and CDR2 is SYGVQD (reference sequence). The CDR3 covers 15 residues. The CDR3 region has the DNA TGCGCCAGCAGTGAGTCCCTAGCGGGCAATTACGAGCAGTACTTC. It encodes CASSESLAGNYEQYF.

This clonotype was picked up many times. The chain is built from TRBV12-3 or TRBV12-4 and TRBJ1-4, with TRBD1 matching 8 bases. J was trimmed by 14 bases and V by 5 bases; bases with no gene match: 10. The CDR3 length is 13 residues. The CDR3 protein is CASSPAGTGGLFF. The CDR3 DNA reads as TGTGCCAGCAGTCCGGCCGGGACAGGAGGCCTGTTTTTT.

This clonotype was found a few times. The CDR3 loop is CAISEGAETQYF. The CDR3 coding sequence is TGTGCCATCAGTGAGGGGGCGGAGACCCAGTACTTC. J is TRBJ2-5 and V is TRBV10-3, with D perhaps TRBD1 (5 bases). V shed 2 bases and J shed 5 bases, with 6 bases lying between them. CDR1 ENHRY and CDR2 SYGVKD come from the germline V gene. This CDR3 is 12 amino acids long.

This clonotype occurred many times. The J gene is TRBJ1-1, the V gene TRBV14, with D unclear. CDR1 is SGHDN and CDR2 is FVKESK in the germline V gene. The V end lost 6 bases, the J end lost 0 bases, and 14 bases lay between the germline ends. The CDR3 covers 15 residues. The CDR3 coding sequence is TGTGCCAGCAGTCGAAGGACTGGTATGAACACTGAAGCTTTCTTT. Its protein is CASSRRTGMNTEAFF.

A few counts support this clonotype. CDR3 in amino acids: CATSGNSGITDTQYF. Written as DNA, the CDR3 is TGTGCCACCAGTGGCAATAGCGGAATCACAGATACGCAGTATTTT. The chain has TRBV24-1 and TRBJ2-3, with D maybe TRBD2 (6 bases). The V gene lost 5 bases and the J gene lost 2 bases, with 13 bases spanning the gap. The length of the CDR3 is 15 residues. CDR1 and CDR2 from the germline V gene are KGHDR and SFDVKD.

This clonotype occurred a few times. The chain recombines TRBV7-2 with TRBJ1-5; 7 positions match TRBD1. Germline CDR1 and CDR2: SGHTA and FQGNSA. Germline trimming cut 8 bases from V and 6 bases from J; bases unmatched to any gene: 16. This CDR3 spans 16 amino acids. CDR3 DNA: TGTGCCAGCTCACCACCGAGACAGGGCGGACTTCAGCCCCAGCATTTT. It yields the protein CASSPPRQGGLQPQHF.

This clonotype was detected many times. V gene TRBV20-1 combines with J gene TRBJ1-3; maybe TRBD1 (5 bases). The V end was cut by 6 bases, the J end by 0 bases, with 12 bases between. Germline V gene data show CDR1 as DFQATT and CDR2 as SNEGSKA (reference sequence). The CDR3 covers 14 residues. The DNA for the CDR3 is TGCAGTGCCCTACCGACAGCCTCTGGAAACACCATATATTTT. Translation: CSALPTASGNTIYF.

This rearrangement joins TRBV20-1 to TRBJ2-7; possible D gene TRBD2, 6 bases. Germline V gives CDR1 DFQATT, CDR2 SNEGSKA (reference sequence). V was trimmed by 4 bases and J by 2 bases, leaving 15 bases between them. This CDR3 is 14 amino acids long. Here the CDR3 DNA reads TGCAGTGCTACCCTGGACTACGTTACCTACGAGCAGTACTTC. This codes for CSATLDYVTYEQYF.

This clonotype was seen ten or more times. The V and J genes are TRBV15 and TRBJ2-5; D possibly corresponds to TRBD1 (6 bases). V lost 5 bases, J lost 4 bases, and 17 bases lay in between. This CDR3 is built from 15 residues. CDR1 LNHNV and CDR2 YYDKDF come from the germline V gene (reference sequence). The DNA of the CDR3 is TGTGCCACCAGCCTCACCACAGGGTTTGGAGAGACCCAGTACTTC. This encodes CATSLTTGFGETQYF.

In this sample, this clonotype turned up many times. The rearrangement joins TRBV5-6 to TRBJ1-1, with 7 positions matching TRBD1. V lost 5 bases, J lost 5 bases, and 12 bases stayed unmatched. The CDR3 has 15 residues. The germline gives CDR1 SGHDT, CDR2 YYEEEE. In DNA, the CDR3 is TGTGCCAGCAGGGGACAGCCTCCGAGAGAAACTGAAGCTTTCTTT. Amino acid sequence: CASRGQPPRETEAFF.

This clonotype was observed many times. V is TRBV12-3 or TRBV12-4 and J is TRBJ2-7, with D uncertain. This CDR3 contains 13 residues. Deletions cut 3 bases from V and 3 bases from J, with 9 bases between. CDR3 residues: CASSFLRDYEQYF. CDR3 nucleotides: TGTGCCAGCAGTTTTCTGCGAGACTACGAGCAGTACTTC.

Comment on this clonotype: The junction does not match germline at one end; this may be a read error. The rearrangement links TRBV5-1 to TRBJ1-5, with 8 positions matching TRBD1. From germline, CDR1 is SGHRS and CDR2 YFSETQ. The CDR3 contains 14 residues. The CDR3 sequence is CANSQDARGLRHHF. The DNA for the CDR3 is TGCGCCAACAGCCAAGACGCCAGGGGGCTGAGGCATCATTTT.